Presented here are 15 T cell receptor beta chains from one specimen sequenced in a study of spatial heterogeneity in lung cancer. Each CDR3 protein gets one entry after TCRdb re-called the 5' RACE reads with MiXCR. The sample records around 4,200 distinct CDR3 sequences, roughly 18% being singletons. As for time point: sample taken at primary tumor resection. Without sorting, whole RNA was sequenced from tumor, nontumor lung or frozen PBMC. The material sequenced was PBMCs, taken at surgery. The receptors originated from a male donor with early-stage non-small cell lung cancer.

The chain recombines TRBV18 with TRBJ2-5; no firm D call. This CDR3 is 13 amino acids long. V was pared by 3 bases and J by 2 bases, with 7 bases between. The germline gives CDR1 KGHSH, CDR2 LQKENI. Here the CDR3 DNA reads TGTGCCAGCTCACCCTTTCTACAAGAGACCCAGTACTTC. This translates into CASSPFLQETQYF.

The V and J genes are TRBV6-1 and TRBJ1-6; D not certain. This CDR3 contains 13 residues. Trimming shortened V by 8 bases and J by 0 bases, and 5 bases separated the two germline ends. The germline V gene encodes CDR1 MNHNS and CDR2 SASEGT. CDR3 nucleotides: TGTGCCAGCTCTCTCTCCTATAATTCACCCCTCCACTTT. The encoded protein is CASSLSYNSPLHF.

This clonotype was counted a few times. The genes are TRBV30 and TRBJ1-1; D gene unclear. Germline V gene sequence: CDR1 GTSNPN, CDR2 SVGIG (reference sequence). V lost 2 bases to trimming and J lost 1 base, with 5 bases between them. The CDR3 length is 12 residues. As DNA, the CDR3 is TGTGCCTGGAGTCACTCGAACACTGAAGCTTTCTTT. This codes for CAWSHSNTEAFF.

The V call is TRBV5-1, the J call TRBJ1-2; TRBD1 is a possible D gene (5 bases). CDR3 length: 15 amino acids. CDR1 is SGHRS and CDR2 is YFSETQ in the germline V gene. Trimming left V 4 bases short and J 1 base short, with 14 bases between. The DNA for the CDR3 is TGCGCCAGCAGCCGCCGGGACCCGCTTAACTATGGCTACACCTTC. Translated: CASSRRDPLNYGYTF.

By share of the sample, this clonotype is medium-sized. The gene calls are TRBV5-1 and TRBJ2-4; TRBD1 agrees at 7 bases. The germline V gene has CDR1 SGHRS and CDR2 YFSETQ. The CDR3 has 15 amino acids. V lost 2 bases to trimming and J lost 10 bases; unmatched junction nucleotides: 12. CDR3 DNA: TGCGCCAGCAGCTTCGACAGGACAGGCCCGGAGATTCAGTACTTC. Translation: CASSFDRTGPEIQYF.

This clonotype has a count of ten or more. The chain is built from TRBV7-6 and TRBJ1-5; D gene uncertain. CDR1 and CDR2 from the germline V gene are SGHVS and FNYEAQ. The CDR3 consists of 15 residues. The V gene lost 1 base and the J gene lost 1 base, with 8 bases spanning the gap. For the CDR3, the DNA is TGTGCCAGCAGCTTAGTATCCGGCAGCAATCAGCCCCAGCATTTT. Encoded protein: CASSLVSGSNQPQHF.

The table lists this clonotype with many counts. J is TRBJ2-7 and V is TRBV28; TRBD1 aligns across 10 bases. This CDR3 contains 16 residues. Germline V gene sequence: CDR1 MDHEN, CDR2 SYDVKM. The junction had 8 bases not matched to a gene; V was cut back by 4 bases and J by 2 bases. CDR3 in amino acids: CASSSSGTGVPYEQYF. The CDR3 coding sequence is TGTGCCAGCAGTTCCTCCGGGACAGGGGTACCCTACGAGCAGTACTTC.

The V gene is TRBV28, the J gene TRBJ1-2; TRBD1 might be the D (6 bases). V was clipped by 7 bases and J by 0 bases, with 12 bases between them. The CDR3 spans 14 residues. The germline gives CDR1 MDHEN, CDR2 SYDVKM. The CDR3 DNA is TGTGCCAGCAAGACAGGTTCAGCTAACTATGGCTACACCTTC. This translates into CASKTGSANYGYTF.

The rearrangement uses TRBV7-2 and TRBJ1-6; D not resolved. Germline V CDR1 and CDR2: SGHTA, FQGNSA. This CDR3 has 15 amino acids. The V and J ends lost 4 bases and 7 bases respectively, with 14 bases between them. The CDR3 reads CASSYLGSQNSPLHF. DNA for the CDR3: TGTGCCAGCAGCTATCTAGGGAGTCAAAATTCACCCCTCCACTTT.

By frequency in the sample, this clonotype is medium-sized. The J gene is TRBJ2-6, the V gene TRBV5-1; D not certain. The V end lost 0 bases, the J end lost 0 bases, and 4 bases lay between the germline ends. CDR1 is SGHRS and CDR2 is YFSETQ in the germline V gene. The CDR3 covers 15 residues. Written as DNA, the CDR3 is TGCGCCAGCAGCTTGGGGAGCTCTGGGGCCAACGTCCTGACTTTC. The encoded protein is CASSLGSSGANVLTF.

By its share, this clonotype is medium-sized. The chain has TRBV11-2 and TRBJ2-1; TRBD2 matches 7 bases. With V trimmed by 0 bases and J by 4 bases, 3 bases remained unmatched. The CDR3 is 15 residues long. In germline, CDR1 is SGHAT, CDR2 FQNNGV. This CDR3 reads CASSLDGGRYNEQFF. For the CDR3, the DNA is TGTGCCAGCAGCTTAGACGGGGGGAGATACAATGAGCAGTTCTTC.

This clonotype was seen only a few times. The chain couples TRBV3-1 to TRBJ2-7, with D perhaps being TRBD1 or TRBD2 (6 bases each). Trimming stripped 8 bases from V and 7 bases from J, with 24 bases between. The length of the CDR3 is 15 residues. The V gene's germline CDR1 is LGHDT and CDR2 YNNKEL (reference sequence). The CDR3 nucleotides read TGTGCCAGCGTCCGCGGCGAGGGGGGTAAAGGAGAGCAGTACTTC. Protein product: CASVRGEGGKGEQYF.

Here the CDR3 reads CASSPSWTQYF. The CDR3 bases are TGTGCCAGCAGTCCTTCCTGGACCCAGTACTTC. The V and J genes are TRBV7-2 and TRBJ2-5; D gene unclear. The germline V and J ends were trimmed by 6 bases and 7 bases, with 9 bases remaining between them. Germline values: CDR1 SGHTA, CDR2 FQGNSA. The CDR3 runs 11 residues.

At least ten counts were recorded for this clonotype. Its ends do not fully match the called genes, so a read error is possible. V and J are TRBV7-7 and TRBJ2-5; the D gene is possibly TRBD1 (5 bases). This CDR3 comprises 14 residues. Germline assignment: CDR1 SSHAT and CDR2 FNYEAQ (reference sequence). Written as DNA, the CDR3 is TGTGCTAGCAGCTTATCCCAGGGTACGGAGACCCAGTACTTC. It yields the protein CASSLSQGTETQYF. Based on the CDR3 plus reference TRBV7-7 and TRBJ2-5, the full variable domain is GAGVSQSPRYKVTKRGQDVTLRCDPISSHATLYWYQQALGQGPEFLTYFNYEAQPDKSGLPSDRFSAERPEGSISTLTIQRTEQRDSAMYRCASSLSQGTETQYFGPGTRLLVL.

This clonotype was seen more than once but under ten times. The genes are TRBV7-2 and TRBJ2-1; TRBD1 aligns across 7 bases. Germline CDR1 is SGHTA and CDR2 is FQGNSA. The ends lost 4 bases at V and 6 bases at J; junction bases unmatched: 3. This CDR3 region has 13 residues. CDR3 sequence (DNA): TGTGCCAGCAGCTCGACAGGGTTCAATGAGCAGTTCTTC. This sequence encodes CASSSTGFNEQFF.